This TCR beta chain was observed in a study of T cells after yellow fever vaccination. Study-level information: Each low-cell-number fraction was prepared by means of SMART-Seq v4 Ultra Low Input.

This clonotype was picked up many times. Its specificity is not known. UMIs and a universal primer site were added when TCR cDNA was made by 5'RACE template switching. TCRdb re-analysed the 5' RACE reads in MiXCR, keeping a single row per CDR3 protein. This sample yields some 300,000 distinct CDR3 sequences, of which approximately 8% are seen a single time; about 3.7% belongs to the top ten. General study results and limits: Repertoires obtained by FACS sorting could include abundant clonotypes that entered as contaminants from the bulk population. Most clones from primary vaccination resurfaced after the booster (around 97% CD4, around 90% CD8).

Trimming at V came to 4 bases and at J to 9 bases, leaving 16 bases not matched to a gene. Per the germline V gene, CDR1 is SEHNR and CDR2 is FQNEAQ (reference sequence). The CDR3 runs 17 residues. The chain employs TRBV7-9 and TRBJ2-2; 8 nucleotides agree with TRBD1. This receptor was obtained from a man aged 18 to 30 who received the YFV17D yellow fever vaccine. Sequencing was performed on CD4+ T cells sorted from PBMCs, taken 5 days after the yellow fever booster vaccination. As DNA, the CDR3 is TGTGCCAGCAGCTCCAGGGGGCTGAAAAATTTCTTTCGGGAGCTGTTTTTT. Translating gives CASSSRGLKNFFRELFF.